Listed below are T cell receptor beta chains from one sample, sequenced in a study of post-analysis software for immune sequencing data. TCRdb re-called the PCR reads through MiXCR, storing one row per CDR3 protein. This table holds 800,000 to 950,000 distinct CDR3 sequences, approximately 57% found once. Specimen: blood. The receptors were sampled from a girl between 10 and 17 years old with multiple sclerosis. The CDR3 runs from the conserved cysteine through the conserved F or W. Clone size is given for some rows only: seen once, a few or many times, or a class if the clone is expanded.

J,V,length,size,CDR3
TRBJ2-7,TRBV25-1,12,-,CASSELLYEQYF
TRBJ2-7,TRBV5-1,14,-,CASRQGTGGYEQYF
TRBJ2-1,TRBV6-1,16,few,CASSEGTWEPYNEQFF
TRBJ1-5,TRBV12-3/TRBV12-4,14,-,CASSPRTGGQPQHF
TRBJ1-2,TRBV7-2,13,-,CASGGQGWSGYTF
TRBJ1-1,TRBV15,14,-,CATSREGSNTEAFF
TRBJ2-1,TRBV4-2,15,-,CASSQDWGRAPEQFF
TRBJ1-2,TRBV12-3/TRBV12-4,14,-,CASSPGSGGYGYTF
TRBJ1-1,TRBV9,15,-,CASSVERGRDTEAFF
TRBJ2-1,TRBV10-3,15,-,CAISRTSGRNDEQFF
TRBJ1-6,TRBV7-8,16,-,CASSLLGGSYNSPLHF
TRBJ2-1,TRBV12-3/TRBV12-4,19,-,CASSFGGLSIALNYNEQFF
TRBJ2-5,TRBV20-1,14,-,CSARVAGDQETQYF
TRBJ2-7,TRBV20-1,13,-,CSAAQGAFNEQYF
TRBJ1-2,TRBV29-1,13,-,CSVRDGDGYGYTF
TRBJ2-5,TRBV29-1,10,many,CSAKEGTQYF
TRBJ2-3,TRBV9,14,few,CASSVGRMGNTQYF
-,TRBV29-1,14,-,CSVLARGKTYEQYF
TRBJ1-2,TRBV10-3,15,-,CAISEDPGQNYGYTF
TRBJ2-7,TRBV29-1,14,-,CRVQPGLSSYEQYF
TRBJ2-5,TRBV20-1,11,-,CSARSPETQYF
TRBJ1-2,TRBV7-9,17,-,CASSLTPGQGLRYGYTF
TRBJ1-6,TRBV27,15,few,CASSLIWDYNSPLHF
TRBJ2-6,TRBV18,17,-,CASSPEGEASMSNVLTF
TRBJ1-2,TRBV6-6,15,-,CASMGSARSGYGYTF
TRBJ2-1,TRBV9,15,-,CASSPGTSFYNEQFF
TRBJ2-3,TRBV3-1,15,-,CASSLTGTWKETQYF